This TCR beta chain was sequenced for a study of regulatory T cells in long-lasting Graves disease. General observations from the study: Tissue studied was limited to peripheral blood, excluding thyroid tissue.

This CDR3 spans 14 amino acids. Germline CDR1 and CDR2: SGHNT and YENEEA. Trimming stripped 5 bases from V and 5 bases from J, with 16 bases between. Assembly of TCR beta libraries relied on iRepertoire HTBI primers together with Arm-PCR of CDR3 regions. TCRdb processed the multiplex PCR reads anew with MiXCR; each CDR3 protein has one entry. The sample records hundreds of thousands of distinct CDR3 sequences, around 20% being singletons. Time point meaning: persistent/refractory GD, antithyroid drugs over 5 years with positive TRAb. Extracted RNA from PBMCs served as the source of the TCR library. This clonotype was counted ten times or more. What it binds is not known.

This receptor was identified in a female donor with Graves disease. The chain couples TRBV11-3 to TRBJ2-7; a weak D match, TRBD2 (5 bases). The sequencing used peripheral blood mononuclear cells (PBMCs), collected when the disease was refractory, from a patient treated with antithyroid drugs. The CDR3 DNA sequence: TGTGCCAGCAGCCTATTCGGACTGGGAAACGAGCAGTACTTC. Protein product: CASSLFGLGNEQYF. Based on the CDR3 plus reference TRBV11-3 and TRBJ2-7, the full variable domain is EAGVVQSPRYKIIEKKQPVAFWCNPISGHNTLYWYLQNLGQGPELLIRYENEEAVDDSQLPKDRFSAERLKGVDSTLKIQPAELGDSAVYLCASSLFGLGNEQYFGPGTRLTVT.